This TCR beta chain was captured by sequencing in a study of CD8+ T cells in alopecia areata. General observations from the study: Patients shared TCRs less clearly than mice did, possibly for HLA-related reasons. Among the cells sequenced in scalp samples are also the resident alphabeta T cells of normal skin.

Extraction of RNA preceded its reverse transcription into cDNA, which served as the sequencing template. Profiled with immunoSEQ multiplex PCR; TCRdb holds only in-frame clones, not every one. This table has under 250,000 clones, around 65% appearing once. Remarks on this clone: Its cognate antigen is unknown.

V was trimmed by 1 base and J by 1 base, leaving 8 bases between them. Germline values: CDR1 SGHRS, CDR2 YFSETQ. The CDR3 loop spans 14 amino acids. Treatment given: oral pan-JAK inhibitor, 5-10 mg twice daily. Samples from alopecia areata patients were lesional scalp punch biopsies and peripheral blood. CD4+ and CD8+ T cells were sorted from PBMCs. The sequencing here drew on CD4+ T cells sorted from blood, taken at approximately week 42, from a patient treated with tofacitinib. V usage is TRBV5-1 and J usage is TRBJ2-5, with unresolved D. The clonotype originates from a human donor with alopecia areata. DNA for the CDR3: TGCGCCAGCAGCTTGCAGGCCAGCCAAGAGACCCAGTACTTC. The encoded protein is CASSLQASQETQYF.